This T cell receptor (beta chain) was recovered during a study of cytomegalovirus exposure and HLA in healthy donors. Study observations and caveats: Presence/absence analysis assumed near-uniform sequencing depth across donors.

This CDR3 region has 12 residues. Germline lookup yields CDR1 SQVTM and CDR2 ANQGSEA. The ends were cut back, 8 bases at V and 1 base at J, with 10 bases in the middle. The PCR was carried out with 60 Vbeta primers and 13 Jbeta primers. Method: immunoSEQ multiplex PCR; TCRdb's copy keeps in-frame clones and lacks some. In the table there are some 200,000 clones, approximately 88% of which are singletons. This clone was observed a handful of times. Its antigen is still unknown. Although they were nominally healthy when sampled, donors likely had unrecorded immune exposures. The receptor comes from a woman in her 50s in good health and CMV-seropositive. The rearrangement joins TRBV29-1 to TRBJ2-3; D remains ambiguous. The source material was PBMCs. CDR3 nucleotide sequence: TGCAGCTTCAGAACAGGCACAGATACGCAGTATTTT. This translates into CSFRTGTDTQYF.